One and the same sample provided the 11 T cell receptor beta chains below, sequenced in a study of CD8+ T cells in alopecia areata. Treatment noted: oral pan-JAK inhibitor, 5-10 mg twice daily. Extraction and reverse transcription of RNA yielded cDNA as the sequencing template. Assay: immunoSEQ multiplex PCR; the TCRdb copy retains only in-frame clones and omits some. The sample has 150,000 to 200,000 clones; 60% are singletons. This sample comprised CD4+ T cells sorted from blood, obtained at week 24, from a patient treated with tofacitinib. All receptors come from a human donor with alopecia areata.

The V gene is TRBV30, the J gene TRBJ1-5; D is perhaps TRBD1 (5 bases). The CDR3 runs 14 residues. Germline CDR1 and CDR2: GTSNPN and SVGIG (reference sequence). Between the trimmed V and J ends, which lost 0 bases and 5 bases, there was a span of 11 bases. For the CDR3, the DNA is TGTGCCTGGAGTGTATCCAGGGTCTATCAGCCCCAGCATTTT. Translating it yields CAWSVSRVYQPQHF.

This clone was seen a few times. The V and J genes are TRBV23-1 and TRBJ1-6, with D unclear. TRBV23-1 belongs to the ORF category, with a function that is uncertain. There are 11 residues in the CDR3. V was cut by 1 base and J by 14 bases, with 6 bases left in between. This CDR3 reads CASSQCRALHF. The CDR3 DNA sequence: TGCGCCAGCAGTCAATGTAGAGCCCTCCACTTT.

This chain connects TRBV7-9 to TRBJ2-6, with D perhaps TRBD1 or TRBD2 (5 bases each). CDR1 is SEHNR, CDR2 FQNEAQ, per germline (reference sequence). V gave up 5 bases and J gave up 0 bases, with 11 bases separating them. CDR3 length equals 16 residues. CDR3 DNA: TGTGCCAGCAGCGCCGGGACCCACTCTGGGGCCAACGTCCTGACTTTC. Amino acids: CASSAGTHSGANVLTF.

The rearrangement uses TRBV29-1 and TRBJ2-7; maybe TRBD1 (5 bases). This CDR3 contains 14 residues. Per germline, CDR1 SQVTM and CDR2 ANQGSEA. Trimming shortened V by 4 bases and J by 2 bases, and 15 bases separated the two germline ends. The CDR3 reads CSVATGGRTYEQYF. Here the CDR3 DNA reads TGCAGCGTTGCCACAGGTGGAAGAACCTACGAGCAGTACTTC.

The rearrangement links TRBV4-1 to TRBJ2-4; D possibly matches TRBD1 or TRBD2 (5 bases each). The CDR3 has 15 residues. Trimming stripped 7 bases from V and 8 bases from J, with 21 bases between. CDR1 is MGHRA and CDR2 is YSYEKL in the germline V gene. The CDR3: CASNHRGAGSYIQYF. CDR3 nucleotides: TGCGCCAGCAACCATAGAGGGGCAGGGTCGTACATTCAGTACTTC.

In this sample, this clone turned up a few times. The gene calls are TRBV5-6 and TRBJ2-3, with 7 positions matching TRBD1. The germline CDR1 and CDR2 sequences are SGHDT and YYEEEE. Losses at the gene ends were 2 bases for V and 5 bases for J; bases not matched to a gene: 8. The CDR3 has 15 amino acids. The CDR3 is CASSFKGARGDTQYF. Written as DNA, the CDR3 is TGTGCCAGCAGCTTTAAGGGGGCAAGGGGAGATACGCAGTATTTT.

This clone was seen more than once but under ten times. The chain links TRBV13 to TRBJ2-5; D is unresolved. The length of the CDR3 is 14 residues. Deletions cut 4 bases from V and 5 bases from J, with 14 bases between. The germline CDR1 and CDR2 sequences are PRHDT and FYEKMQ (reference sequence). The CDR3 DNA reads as TGTGCCAGCAGCTCGGCGGCGTTCCAGGAGACCCAGTACTTC. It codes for CASSSAAFQETQYF.

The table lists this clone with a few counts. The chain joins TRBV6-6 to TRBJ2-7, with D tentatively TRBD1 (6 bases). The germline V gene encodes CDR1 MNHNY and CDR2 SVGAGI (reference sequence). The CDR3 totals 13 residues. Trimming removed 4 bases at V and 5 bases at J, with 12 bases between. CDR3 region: CASSFQGLDEQYF. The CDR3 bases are TGTGCCAGCAGTTTTCAGGGGCTAGACGAGCAGTACTTC.

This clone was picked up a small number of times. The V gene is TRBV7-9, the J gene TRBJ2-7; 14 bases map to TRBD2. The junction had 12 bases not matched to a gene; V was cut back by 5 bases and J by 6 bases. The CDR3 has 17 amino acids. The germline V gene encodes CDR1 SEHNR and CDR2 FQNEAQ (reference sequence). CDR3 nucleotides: TGTGCCAGCAGCCCCAGGGCCGGGACTAGCGGGGGTGGCGAGCAGTACTTC. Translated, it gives CASSPRAGTSGGGEQYF.

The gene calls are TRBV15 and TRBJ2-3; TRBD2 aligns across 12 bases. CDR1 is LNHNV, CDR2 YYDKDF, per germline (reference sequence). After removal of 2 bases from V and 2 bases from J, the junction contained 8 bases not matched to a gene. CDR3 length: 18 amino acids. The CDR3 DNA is TGTGCCACCAGCAGATCCGGGACTAGCGGGCCGCACACAGATACGCAGTATTTT. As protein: CATSRSGTSGPHTDTQYF.

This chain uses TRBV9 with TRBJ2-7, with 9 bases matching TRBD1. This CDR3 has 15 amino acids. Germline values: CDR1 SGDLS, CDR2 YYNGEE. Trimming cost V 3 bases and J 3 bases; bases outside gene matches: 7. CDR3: CASSARQGGGYEQYF. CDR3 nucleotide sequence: TGTGCCAGCAGCGCTCGACAGGGGGGAGGCTACGAGCAGTACTTC.